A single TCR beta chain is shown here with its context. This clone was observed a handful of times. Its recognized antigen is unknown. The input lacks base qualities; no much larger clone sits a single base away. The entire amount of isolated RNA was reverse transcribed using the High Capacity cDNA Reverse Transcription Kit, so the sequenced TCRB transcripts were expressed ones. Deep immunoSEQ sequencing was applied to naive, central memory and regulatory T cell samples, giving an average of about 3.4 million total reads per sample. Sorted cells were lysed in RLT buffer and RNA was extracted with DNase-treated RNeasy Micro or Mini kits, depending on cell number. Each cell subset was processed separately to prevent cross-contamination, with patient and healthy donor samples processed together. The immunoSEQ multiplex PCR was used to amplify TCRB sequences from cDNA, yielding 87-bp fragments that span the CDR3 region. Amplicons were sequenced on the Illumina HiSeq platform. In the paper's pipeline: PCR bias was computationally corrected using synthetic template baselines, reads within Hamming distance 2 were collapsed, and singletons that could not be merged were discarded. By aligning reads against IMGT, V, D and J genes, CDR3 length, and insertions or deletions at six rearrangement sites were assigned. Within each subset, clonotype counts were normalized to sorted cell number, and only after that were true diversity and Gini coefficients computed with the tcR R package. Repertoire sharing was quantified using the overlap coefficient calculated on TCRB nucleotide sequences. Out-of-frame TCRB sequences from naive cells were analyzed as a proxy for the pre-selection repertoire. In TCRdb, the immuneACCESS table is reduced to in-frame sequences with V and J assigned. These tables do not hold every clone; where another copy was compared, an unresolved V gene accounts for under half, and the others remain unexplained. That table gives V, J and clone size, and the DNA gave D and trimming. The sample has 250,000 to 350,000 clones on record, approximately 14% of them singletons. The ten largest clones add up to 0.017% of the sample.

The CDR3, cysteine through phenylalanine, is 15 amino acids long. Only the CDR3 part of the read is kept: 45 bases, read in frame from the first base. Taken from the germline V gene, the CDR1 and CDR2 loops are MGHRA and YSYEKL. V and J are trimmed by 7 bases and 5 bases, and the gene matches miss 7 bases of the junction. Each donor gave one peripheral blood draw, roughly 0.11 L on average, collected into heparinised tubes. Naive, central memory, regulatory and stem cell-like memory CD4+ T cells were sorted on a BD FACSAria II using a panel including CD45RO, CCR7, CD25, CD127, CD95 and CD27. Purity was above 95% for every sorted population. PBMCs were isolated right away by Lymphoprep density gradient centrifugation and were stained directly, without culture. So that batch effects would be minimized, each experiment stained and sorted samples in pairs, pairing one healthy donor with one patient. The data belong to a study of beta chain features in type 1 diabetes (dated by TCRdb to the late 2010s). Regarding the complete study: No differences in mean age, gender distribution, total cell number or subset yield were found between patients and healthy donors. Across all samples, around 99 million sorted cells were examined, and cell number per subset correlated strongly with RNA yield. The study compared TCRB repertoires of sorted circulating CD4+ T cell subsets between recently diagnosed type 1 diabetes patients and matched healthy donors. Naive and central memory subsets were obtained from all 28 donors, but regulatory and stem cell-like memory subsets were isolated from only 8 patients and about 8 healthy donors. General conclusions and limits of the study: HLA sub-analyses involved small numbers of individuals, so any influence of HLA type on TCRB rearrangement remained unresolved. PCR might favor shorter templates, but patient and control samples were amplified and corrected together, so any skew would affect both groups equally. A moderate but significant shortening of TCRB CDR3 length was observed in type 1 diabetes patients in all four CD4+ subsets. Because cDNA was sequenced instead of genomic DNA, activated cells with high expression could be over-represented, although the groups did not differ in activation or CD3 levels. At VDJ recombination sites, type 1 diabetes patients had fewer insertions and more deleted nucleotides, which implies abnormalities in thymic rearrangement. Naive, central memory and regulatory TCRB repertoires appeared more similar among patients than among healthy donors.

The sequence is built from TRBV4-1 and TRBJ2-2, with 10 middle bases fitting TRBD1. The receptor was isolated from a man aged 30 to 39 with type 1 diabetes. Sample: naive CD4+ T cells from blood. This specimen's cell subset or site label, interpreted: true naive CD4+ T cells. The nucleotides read TGCGCCAGCAACCCGCGGGACAGGGGAACCGGGGAGCTGTTTTTT. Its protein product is CASNPRDRGTGELFF.